Listed below are T cell receptor beta chains from one sample, sequenced in a study of CD8 T cells in ankylosing spondylitis. TCRdb fed the 5' RACE reads into MiXCR, producing one record per CDR3 protein. The sample records roughly 30,000 distinct CDR3 sequences, 13% to 15% being singletons. What was sequenced was blood. The receptors originated from a male donor with ankylosing spondylitis or in good health (not recorded which). Each CDR3 is given without its conserved first and last residue. D genes are given only for firm matches.

J: TRBJ2-1; V: TRBV28; D: TRBD2; CDR3: ASRTSVRNEQF
J: TRBJ2-4; V: TRBV6-2/TRBV6-3; D: TRBD2; CDR3: ASRQLAGESKNIQY
J: TRBJ2-1; V: TRBV20-1; D: TRBD2; CDR3: SAPPFSGDHNEQF
J: TRBJ2-1; V: TRBV12-3/TRBV12-4; D: TRBD2; CDR3: ASSLTSGGANEQF
J: TRBJ2-3; V: TRBV29-1; D: TRBD1; CDR3: SALDRGGTDTQY
J: TRBJ2-7; V: TRBV28; D: -; CDR3: ASSLMGYQREQY
J: TRBJ2-2; V: TRBV27; D: -; CDR3: ASSSGTRNTGELF
J: TRBJ2-5; V: TRBV20-1; D: TRBD2; CDR3: SASSGTLIQETQY
J: TRBJ2-3; V: TRBV11-1; D: -; CDR3: ASSFEGYYSDTQY
J: TRBJ2-7; V: TRBV28; D: -; CDR3: ASITSYGYEQY
J: TRBJ2-1; V: TRBV6-2/TRBV6-3; D: TRBD2; CDR3: ASSYGLAGGLEQF
J: TRBJ2-5; V: TRBV6-1; D: -; CDR3: ASSEIGARGETQY
J: TRBJ1-5; V: TRBV6-2/TRBV6-3; D: -; CDR3: ASSSRGNQPQH
J: TRBJ1-4; V: TRBV27; D: TRBD1; CDR3: ASSFLTGTGAEKLF
J: TRBJ1-1; V: TRBV19; D: -; CDR3: ASSIRGGTEAF
J: TRBJ2-5; V: TRBV28; D: TRBD1; CDR3: ASKSDRGIETQY
J: TRBJ2-5; V: TRBV9; D: TRBD2; CDR3: PSSPGTSRQETQY
J: TRBJ1-6; V: TRBV14; D: TRBD1; CDR3: ASSQTGGNSPLH
J: TRBJ1-6; V: TRBV7-2; D: TRBD1; CDR3: ASSGHRGRDSPLH
J: TRBJ2-7; V: TRBV12-3/TRBV12-4; D: -; CDR3: ASSLDGSRSYEQY
J: TRBJ2-2; V: TRBV11-2; D: TRBD2; CDR3: ASSQWTSDTGELF
J: TRBJ2-1; V: TRBV28; D: -; CDR3: ASSSLLLESYNEQF
J: TRBJ1-5; V: TRBV5-6; D: -; CDR3: ASSLRTGLGNQPQH
J: TRBJ2-3; V: TRBV5-1; D: TRBD2; CDR3: ASSLAGGGATDTQY
J: TRBJ2-1; V: TRBV6-2/TRBV6-3; D: TRBD2; CDR3: ASSPHRWGGGNEQF
J: TRBJ2-7; V: TRBV20-1; D: -; CDR3: SANGDRYSYEQY
J: TRBJ2-6; V: TRBV21-1; D: -; CDR3: ASSKPPAQDLSGANVLT
J: TRBJ2-5; V: TRBV20-1; D: -; CDR3: SASLVETQY
J: TRBJ2-3; V: TRBV20-1; D: -; CDR3: SAGTTTTTDTQY
J: TRBJ2-2; V: TRBV4-3; D: -; CDR3: ASSRSPGAGTLSTGELF
J: TRBJ2-1; V: TRBV6-2/TRBV6-3; D: -; CDR3: ASSPKRDITNEQF
J: TRBJ2-2; V: TRBV12-3/TRBV12-4; D: -; CDR3: ASSPPGRIGAGELF
J: TRBJ2-3; V: TRBV5-1; D: -; CDR3: ASSLGRGDTQY
J: TRBJ1-3; V: TRBV3-1; D: -; CDR3: ASSQSIVSGNTIY
J: TRBJ1-1; V: TRBV10-3; D: TRBD1; CDR3: AISRQGEATEAF
J: TRBJ2-2; V: TRBV2; D: TRBD1; CDR3: ASSRQGFDTGELF
J: TRBJ2-2; V: TRBV7-2; D: -; CDR3: ASSLALVEELF
J: TRBJ2-3; V: TRBV6-2/TRBV6-3; D: -; CDR3: ASSSGVFSDTQY
J: TRBJ1-5; V: TRBV4-1; D: TRBD1; CDR3: ASSQDQGEQPQH
J: TRBJ2-2; V: TRBV5-1; D: -; CDR3: ASSLSGLGGELF
J: TRBJ2-2; V: TRBV19; D: TRBD1; CDR3: ATNRGRTGELF
J: TRBJ2-7; V: TRBV7-2; D: -; CDR3: ASSPEVVRIYEQY
J: TRBJ2-5; V: TRBV10-3; D: -; CDR3: AISVGSQETQY
J: TRBJ2-4; V: TRBV4-3; D: -; CDR3: ASSLTGELAKNIQY
J: TRBJ2-1; V: TRBV28; D: -; CDR3: ASKERAPYNEQF
J: TRBJ2-7; V: TRBV3-1; D: TRBD1; CDR3: ASSPRDRGTYEQY